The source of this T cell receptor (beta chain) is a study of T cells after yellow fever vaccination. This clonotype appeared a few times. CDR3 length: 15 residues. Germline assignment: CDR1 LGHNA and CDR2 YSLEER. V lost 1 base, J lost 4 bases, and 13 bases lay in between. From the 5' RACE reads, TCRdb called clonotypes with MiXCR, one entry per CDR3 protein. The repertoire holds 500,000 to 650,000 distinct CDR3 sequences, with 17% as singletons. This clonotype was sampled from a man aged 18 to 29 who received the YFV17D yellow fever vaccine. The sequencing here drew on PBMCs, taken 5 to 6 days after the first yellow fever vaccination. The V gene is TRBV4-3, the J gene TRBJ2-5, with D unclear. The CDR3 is CASSQGVALVETQYF. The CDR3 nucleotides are TGCGCCAGCAGCCAAGGGGTAGCCCTGGTAGAGACCCAGTACTTC.